Below are 21 T cell receptor beta chains sequenced from a single sample in a study of cytomegalovirus exposure and HLA in healthy donors. The PCR ran on 60 Vbeta and 13 Jbeta primers. Assay: immunoSEQ multiplex PCR; the TCRdb copy retains only in-frame clones and omits some. The sample records about 110,000 clones, roughly 70% being singletons. Material: PBMCs. Receptor source: a male donor in good health and CMV-seropositive.

The rearrangement links TRBV2 to TRBJ2-7; D is possibly TRBD1 (5 bases). The V and J ends lost 4 bases and 0 bases respectively, with 7 bases between them. The germline gives CDR1 SNHLY, CDR2 FYNNEI. The CDR3 is 13 residues long. Here the CDR3 reads CASSGDSSYEQYF. DNA for the CDR3: TGTGCCAGCAGTGGCGACAGCTCCTACGAGCAGTACTTC.

There are a few counts of this clone. V is TRBV5-6 and J is TRBJ1-1; D call uncertain. This CDR3 has 14 amino acids. V was cut by 5 bases and J by 3 bases, with 14 bases left in between. Germline V CDR1 and CDR2: SGHDT, YYEEEE. CDR3 protein: CASSFRPGYTEAFF. The CDR3 bases are TGTGCCAGCAGTTTCCGGCCGGGGTACACTGAAGCTTTCTTT.

J is TRBJ2-7 and V is TRBV29-1; TRBD1 agrees at 9 bases. V gave up 6 bases and J gave up 7 bases; unmatched junction bases: 7. Germline CDR1 and CDR2: SQVTM and ANQGSEA. The CDR3 sequence is 12 residues long. CDR3 residues: CSVLGQGIEQYF. As DNA, the CDR3 is TGCAGCGTGCTGGGACAGGGTATTGAGCAGTACTTC.

The chain combines TRBV5-1 with TRBJ2-7, with 9 positions matching TRBD1. The V gene end was trimmed by 0 bases and the J gene end by 5 bases; junction bases not matched to a gene: 3. Germline CDR1 and CDR2: SGHRS and YFSETQ. The CDR3 is 14 amino acids. The CDR3 here is CASSLGTGVNEQYF. CDR3 nucleotide sequence: TGCGCCAGCAGCTTGGGGACAGGGGTGAACGAGCAGTACTTC.

J is TRBJ2-2 and V is TRBV7-8, with 9 nucleotides matching TRBD1. V dropped 4 bases and J dropped 5; count of bases not matched to a gene: 2. Germline values: CDR1 SGHVS, CDR2 FQNEAQ. This CDR3 contains 14 residues. CDR3 in DNA: TGTGCCAGCAGCTCGGGACAGGGAACCGGGGAGCTGTTTTTT. As protein: CASSSGQGTGELFF.

This clone has a single count. This chain joins TRBV7-9 and TRBJ1-4; 7 bases fit TRBD1. Germline V gene data show CDR1 as SEHNR and CDR2 as FQNEAQ (reference sequence). Trimming cost V 5 bases and J 5 bases; bases outside gene matches: 5. This CDR3 region has 14 residues. The CDR3 DNA sequence: TGTGCCAGCAGCCGGGACAGACAAAATGAAAAACTGTTTTTT. Encoded protein: CASSRDRQNEKLFF.

CDR3 bases: TGTGCCAGCAGTCCGACCGGGACAGGGTCACCCAACTATGGCTACACCTTC. It translates to CASSPTGTGSPNYGYTF. The V and J genes are TRBV28 and TRBJ1-2, with 9 bases lining up with TRBD1. The CDR3 has 17 amino acids. In germline, CDR1 is MDHEN, CDR2 SYDVKM. V was clipped by 5 bases and J by 2 bases; unmatched bases: 12.

This chain joins TRBV4-3 and TRBJ2-7; 12 nucleotides match TRBD2. Trimming removed 4 bases from V and 0 bases from J; junction bases left unmatched: 4. Germline-derived CDR1 and CDR2 are LGHNA and YSLEER. The length of the CDR3 is 16 residues. CDR3: CASSPQTSGSSYEQYF. In DNA form, the CDR3 reads TGCGCCAGCAGCCCCCAGACTAGCGGGAGCTCCTACGAGCAGTACTTC.

The chain has TRBV7-6 and TRBJ1-6; 7 bases fit TRBD1. J was trimmed by 9 bases and V by 5 bases; bases with no gene match: 10. The germline V gene has CDR1 SGHVS and CDR2 FNYEAQ. The CDR3 is made up of 15 amino acids. CDR3 in amino acids: CASSAEGAIGSPLHF. CDR3 nucleotide sequence: TGTGCCAGCAGCGCCGAGGGGGCAATAGGTTCACCCCTCCACTTT.

The chain combines TRBV4-2 with TRBJ2-3; 15 bases are shared with TRBD2. This CDR3 contains 17 residues. Looked up from germline, CDR1 is LGHNA and CDR2 is YNFKEQ. V gave up 3 bases and J gave up 7 bases; unmatched junction bases: 8. The CDR3 region is CASSQEPGLAGGNTQYF. CDR3 nucleotide sequence: TGTGCCAGCAGCCAGGAGCCGGGACTAGCGGGAGGTAATACGCAGTATTTT.

The chain links TRBV28 to TRBJ2-1, with 8 nucleotides matching TRBD1. The germline CDR1 and CDR2 sequences are MDHEN and SYDVKM. After removal of 3 bases from V and 2 bases from J, the junction contained 3 bases not matched to a gene. The CDR3 loop spans 15 amino acids. The CDR3 coding sequence is TGTGCCAGCAGTTTTGCAGGGGGCCCCTACAATGAGCAGTTCTTC. It codes for CASSFAGGPYNEQFF.

This chain connects TRBV9 to TRBJ2-7, with D possibly being TRBD1 (6 bases). Trimming shortened V by 0 bases and J by 6 bases, and 16 bases separated the two germline ends. CDR1 and CDR2 (germline): SGDLS, YYNGEE. The CDR3 consists of 15 residues. The CDR3 DNA reads TGTGCCAGCAGCGTAGGCTACAGGGACCTCAGCGAGCAGTACTTC. Its translation is CASSVGYRDLSEQYF.

The V call is TRBV11-2, the J call TRBJ2-5, with 9 bases lining up with TRBD1. The CDR3 sequence is 15 residues long. The trim removed 4 bases at V and 2 bases at J, leaving 5 bases unmatched. Germline V lookup: CDR1 SGHAT, CDR2 FQNNGV. CDR3 bases: TGTGCCAGCAGCTCAACAGGGGGCTGGCAAGAGACCCAGTACTTC. Translation: CASSSTGGWQETQYF.

This clone was found a few times. The chain employs TRBV5-6 and TRBJ1-1; D gene ambiguous. Germline V gives CDR1 SGHDT, CDR2 YYEEEE. The germline V and J ends were trimmed by 4 bases and 4 bases, with 14 bases remaining between them. This CDR3 is built from 14 residues. This CDR3 is CASSRPTRVTEAFF. In DNA form, the CDR3 reads TGTGCCAGCAGCCGACCGACCCGGGTCACTGAAGCTTTCTTT.

The chain recombines TRBV2 with TRBJ1-6; D perhaps matches TRBD1 (6 bases). The V end was cut by 3 bases, the J end by 10 bases, with 16 bases between. The CDR3 is 15 residues long. Germline lookup yields CDR1 SNHLY and CDR2 FYNNEI. DNA for the CDR3: TGTGCCAGCAGTGATATAAGGGGGACGGGCTCACCCCTCCACTTT. This codes for CASSDIRGTGSPLHF.

V and J are TRBV19 and TRBJ2-1, with 7 bases matching TRBD2. Germline lookup yields CDR1 LNHDA and CDR2 SQIVND (reference sequence). The V segment lost 3 bases and the J segment 3 bases; nucleotides outside the gene matches: 2. This CDR3 region has 14 residues. The CDR3 region is CASSMGGGYNEQFF. CDR3 DNA sequence: TGTGCCAGTAGTATGGGCGGGGGCTACAATGAGCAGTTCTTC. The full variable domain, completed using reference TRBV19 and TRBJ2-1, is DGGITQSPKYLFRKEGQNVTLSCEQNLNHDAMYWYRQDPGQGLRLIYYSQIVNDFQKGDIAEGYSVSREKKESFPLTVTSAQKNPTAFYLCASSMGGGYNEQFFGPGTRLTVL.

This clone turned up a few times. V and J are TRBV28 and TRBJ1-1, with TRBD1 matching over 7 bases. Looked up from germline, CDR1 is MDHEN and CDR2 is SYDVKM. This CDR3 is built from 14 residues. V was pared by 5 bases and J by 0 bases, with 3 bases of the junction left unmatched. CDR3 bases: TGTGCCAGCAGTAGACAGGGATTGAACACTGAAGCTTTCTTT. Encoded protein: CASSRQGLNTEAFF.

The rearrangement links TRBV7-3 to TRBJ2-5; D gene uncertain. Per the germline V gene, CDR1 is SGHTA and CDR2 is FQGTGA. The CDR3 is made up of 13 amino acids. Trimming took 2 bases from V and 3 from J, leaving 7 bases between them. This chain's CDR3 is CASSLQAEETQYF. CDR3 DNA: TGTGCCAGCAGCTTACAGGCTGAAGAGACCCAGTACTTC. Looking up the rest from reference TRBV7-3 and TRBJ2-5 gives the full variable domain: GAGVSQTPSNKVTEKGKYVELRCDPISGHTALYWYRQSLGQGPEFLIYFQGTGAADDSGLPNDRFFAVRPEGSVSTLKIQRTERGDSAVYLCASSLQAEETQYFGPGTRLLVL.

The chain has TRBV7-6 and TRBJ2-5, with TRBD2 matching 9 bases. Germline V gene lookup returns CDR1 SGHVS and CDR2 FNYEAQ. The CDR3 has 15 residues. Unmatched junction bases numbered 8, after V lost 6 bases and J lost 3 bases. The CDR3 here is CASSVSGSNKETQYF. The CDR3 DNA is TGTGCCAGCAGTGTTAGCGGGAGTAATAAAGAGACCCAGTACTTC.

The V gene is TRBV27, the J gene TRBJ2-7, with 9 bases identical to TRBD2. Germline CDR1 and CDR2: MNHEY and SMNVEV (reference sequence). The CDR3 runs 16 residues. Unmatched junction bases numbered 6, after V lost 1 base and J lost 2 bases. The CDR3 here is CASSLFSSGATYEQYF. For the CDR3, the DNA is TGTGCCAGCAGTTTATTCTCTAGCGGGGCTACCTACGAGCAGTACTTC.

Only a few counts were recorded for this clone. The chain joins TRBV6-1 to TRBJ1-2; no firm D call. CDR3 length: 12 residues. Per germline, CDR1 MNHNS and CDR2 SASEGT. V was pared by 3 bases and J by 4 bases, with 6 bases between. The CDR3 nucleotides are TGTGCCAGCAGTGATGGCAGCTATGGCTACACCTTC. Protein sequence: CASSDGSYGYTF.